The rows below give T cell receptor beta chains drawn from one sample of a study of post-analysis software for immune sequencing data. Using its own MiXCR run on the PCR reads, TCRdb lists one record per CDR3 protein. This table has around 710,000 distinct CDR3 sequences, about 45% appearing once. Sequencing was done on a sample of blood. These receptors all stem from a girl between 5 and 17 years old with multiple sclerosis. The CDR3 runs from the conserved cysteine through the conserved F or W. A D gene is named only where the DNA matches it firmly. The size field is filled for only some rows; it gives once, few, many or a size class.

d_gene	v_gene	abundance	j_gene	CDR3aa	CDR3nt
TRBD1	TRBV28	once	TRBJ2-7	CASSPPGGFYEQYF	TGTGCCAGCAGTCCTCCAGGGGGCTTCTACGAGCAGTACTTC
NA	TRBV5-1	NA	TRBJ2-3	CASSLVAETDTQYF	TGCGCCAGCAGCTTGGTAGCGGAAACAGATACGCAGTATTTT
NA	TRBV11-2	few	TRBJ2-7	CASSLTKGEQYF	TGTGCCAGCAGCTTAACCAAGGGCGAGCAGTACTTC
TRBD1	TRBV29-1	NA	TRBJ2-5	CSVDRGFQETQYF	TGCAGCGTAGACAGGGGGTTTCAAGAGACCCAGTACTTC
NA	TRBV29-1	NA	TRBJ1-4	CSVASPNEKLFF	TGCAGCGTTGCAAGCCCAAATGAAAAACTGTTTTTT
NA	TRBV7-3	few	TRBJ2-1	CARGDNEQFF	TGTGCCAGAGGAGATAACGAGCAGTTCTTC
TRBD2	TRBV28	NA	TRBJ2-5	CASSTAGIETQYF	TGTGCCAGCAGTACAGCGGGAATAGAGACCCAGTACTTC
TRBD2	TRBV7-2	NA	TRBJ2-3	CASSPPRTSGLTDTQYF	TGTGCCAGCAGCCCCCCTAGGACTAGCGGCCTCACAGATACGCAGTATTTT
NA	TRBV7-9	NA	TRBJ2-3	CASSLPWAGTDTQYF	TGTGCCAGCAGCCTCCCATGGGCAGGGACAGATACGCAGTATTTT
NA	TRBV13	NA	TRBJ1-1	CASSLGRRQVSFF	TGTGCCAGCAGCTTAGGAAGAAGGCAGGTGTCTTTCTTT
NA	TRBV28	NA	TRBJ2-7	CASSAPQGLTSSYEQYF	TGTGCCAGCAGTGCTCCACAAGGACTGACCAGCTCCTACGAGCAGTACTTC
NA	TRBV7-6	NA	TRBJ2-1	CASSLLGGNLNEQFF	TGTGCCAGCAGCCTCTTAGGTGGCAACCTAAATGAGCAGTTCTTC
TRBD2	TRBV7-8	NA	TRBJ2-2	CASSPPGLVTGELFF	TGTGCCAGTAGTCCGCCGGGACTAGTAACCGGGGAGCTGTTTTTT
NA	TRBV12-3/TRBV12-4	few	TRBJ2-1	CASSTNRFEQFF	TGTGCCAGCAGCACCAACCGGTTTGAGCAGTTCTTC
TRBD1	TRBV7-2	NA	TRBJ1-1	CASSYENAQGREAFF	TGTGCCAGCAGCTACGAAAATGCACAGGGGCGTGAAGCTTTCTTT
NA	TRBV7-2	NA	TRBJ2-7	CASSQSPPRAYEQYF	TGTGCCAGCAGCCAGTCACCCCCAAGGGCCTACGAGCAGTACTTC
NA	TRBV24-1	NA	TRBJ2-1	CATSGLYNEQFF	TGTGCCACCAGTGGCCTGTACAATGAGCAGTTCTTC
TRBD2	TRBV4-3	few	TRBJ2-7	CASSQEWEGGLAGPMVQYF	TGCGCCAGCAGCCAAGAATGGGAGGGTGGCCTAGCGGGACCGATGGTGCAGTACTTC
NA	TRBV7-9	once	TRBJ2-1	CASRWGGPPYNEQFF	TGTGCCAGCAGGTGGGGAGGCCCTCCCTACAATGAGCAGTTCTTC
TRBD1	TRBV4-3	NA	TRBJ1-4	CAGSQDRTGGGKLFF	TGCGCCGGCAGCCAAGACCGGACAGGGGGCGGGAAACTGTTTTTT
NA	TRBV25-1	few	TRBJ2-1	CASSETGVPYNEQFF	TGTGCCAGCAGTGAAACGGGAGTTCCCTACAATGAGCAGTTCTTC
NA	TRBV24-1	NA	TRBJ2-5	CATSDLSAAPGRETQYF	TGTGCCACCAGTGATTTGTCTGCGGCTCCTGGGAGGGAGACCCAGTACTTC
NA	TRBV9	NA	TRBJ1-1	CASSVGDMNTEAFF	TGTGCCAGCAGCGTGGGGGACATGAACACTGAAGCTTTCTTT
NA	TRBV9	few	TRBJ2-7	CASSPPGLTVEQYF	TGTGCCAGCAGCCCACCGGGACTCACCGTCGAGCAGTACTTC
TRBD1	TRBV10-3	NA	TRBJ2-1	CAISPGQGISYEQFF	TGTGCCATCAGCCCGGGACAGGGGATCTCCTACGAGCAGTTCTTC
NA	TRBV10-3	few	TRBJ2-1	CAISSGTSYNEQFF	TGTGCCATCAGCTCCGGGACTTCCTACAATGAGCAGTTCTTC
NA	TRBV7-6	few	TRBJ2-3	CASSPRVRGREPDTQYF	TGTGCCAGCAGCCCCCGGGTCCGGGGGCGGGAGCCAGATACGCAGTATTTT
TRBD2	TRBV20-1	NA	TRBJ2-1	CSARDGGRAGNEQFF	TGCAGTGCTAGAGATGGTGGGAGGGCCGGGAATGAGCAGTTCTTC
NA	TRBV28	NA	TRBJ2-7	CASNSPWGGASYEQYF	TGTGCCAGCAATTCACCCTGGGGGGGCGCCTCCTACGAGCAGTACTTC
TRBD1	TRBV29-1	few	TRBJ2-5	CSVDGTGLETQYF	TGCAGCGTTGACGGGACAGGGTTGGAGACCCAGTACTTC
NA	TRBV7-9	few	TRBJ2-5	CASSLARDPQYF	TGTGCCAGCAGCTTAGCTCGGGACCCCCAGTACTTC
NA	TRBV6-1	NA	TRBJ1-5	CASSEALTDYQPQHF	TGTGCCAGCAGTGAAGCGTTAACCGATTATCAGCCCCAGCATTTT
TRBD2	TRBV29-1	once	TRBJ2-5	CSLLAGGETQYF	TGCAGCCTTTTAGCGGGAGGAGAGACCCAGTACTTC
NA	TRBV29-1	NA	TRBJ2-5	CSVFGSGNEQYF	TGCAGCGTTTTCGGAAGCGGCAATGAGCAGTACTTC
TRBD2	TRBV20-1	few	TRBJ2-1	CSASGRESSPVFYEQFF	TGCAGTGCTAGCGGGCGGGAGTCCTCCCCTGTCTTCTATGAGCAGTTCTTC
TRBD1	TRBV20-1	NA	TRBJ1-5	CSAEADGQGTIQPQHF	TGCAGTGCCGAAGCGGACGGACAGGGGACGATTCAGCCCCAGCATTTT
NA	TRBV6-6	NA	TRBJ2-7	CASRTDSRYEQYF	TGTGCCAGCAGAACGGACAGCCGCTACGAGCAGTACTTC
TRBD1	TRBV7-9	NA	TRBJ2-6	CASSPPRQGESNVLTF	TGTGCCAGCAGCCCCCCACGACAGGGAGAGTCAAACGTCCTGACTTTC
TRBD2	TRBV7-9	NA	TRBJ2-3	CASSLGTSGRAHTQYF	TGTGCCAGCAGCTTGGGGACTAGCGGGAGGGCACATACGCAGTATTTT
NA	TRBV4-3	NA	TRBJ2-7	CASSQDVGGYEQYF	TGCGCCAGCAGCCAAGATGTAGGCGGCTACGAGCAGTACTTC
TRBD2	TRBV15	NA	TRBJ2-3	CATSRDLVKRESTDTQYF	TGTGCCACCAGCAGAGATCTGGTCAAGCGGGAGAGCACAGATACGCAGTATTTT
NA	TRBV4-1	NA	TRBJ2-5	CASSQDFAGGETQYF	TGCGCCAGCAGCCAAGATTTCGCCGGGGGAGAGACCCAGTACTTC